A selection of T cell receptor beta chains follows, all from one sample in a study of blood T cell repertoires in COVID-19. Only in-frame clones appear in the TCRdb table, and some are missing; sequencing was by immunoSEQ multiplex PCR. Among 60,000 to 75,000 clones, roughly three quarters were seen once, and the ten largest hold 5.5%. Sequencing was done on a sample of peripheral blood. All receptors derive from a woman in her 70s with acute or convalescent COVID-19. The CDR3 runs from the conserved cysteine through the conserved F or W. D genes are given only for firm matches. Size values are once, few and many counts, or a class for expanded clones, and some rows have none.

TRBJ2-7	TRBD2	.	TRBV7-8	TGTGCCAGCGGGTTCCAACGGGGGGGCACCTACGAGCAGTACTTC	CASGFQRGGTYEQYF
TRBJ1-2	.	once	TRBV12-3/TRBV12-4	TGTGCCAGCAGTTTCGACGGGAGGCATGGCTACACCTTC	CASSFDGRHGYTF
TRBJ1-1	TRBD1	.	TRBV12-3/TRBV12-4	TGTGCCAGCAGGACAGGGACCACTGAAGCTTTCTTT	CASRTGTTEAFF
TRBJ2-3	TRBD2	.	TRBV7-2	TGTGCCAGCAGCCCAGGAATCGGAGCGGGGGCGACCACAGATACGCAGTATTTT	CASSPGIGAGATTDTQYF
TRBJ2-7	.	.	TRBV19	TGTGCCAGTAGTATAACCGGGAACTCCTACGAGCAGTACTTC	CASSITGNSYEQYF
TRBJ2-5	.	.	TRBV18	TGTGCCAGCTCCCTTCAAGAGACCCAGTACTTC	CASSLQETQYF
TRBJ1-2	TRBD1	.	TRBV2	TGTGCCAGCAGTCCGGGACAGTCCTATGGCTACACCTTC	CASSPGQSYGYTF
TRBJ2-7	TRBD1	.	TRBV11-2	TGTGCCAGCAGCTTGGGGACAGGGGTGGACGAGCAGTACTTC	CASSLGTGVDEQYF
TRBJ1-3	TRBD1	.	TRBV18	TGTGCCAGCTCTACTCTGGGACAGGGCGCTGGAAACACCATATATTTT	CASSTLGQGAGNTIYF
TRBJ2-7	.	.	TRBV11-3	TGTGCCAGCAGCTTTTGGACGGACTCCTACGAGCAGTACTTC	CASSFWTDSYEQYF
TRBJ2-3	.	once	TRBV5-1	TGCGCCAGCAGCTTGGCCGGGGGTGGGGGGGCCAGGGCAGATACGCAGTATTTT	CASSLAGGGGARADTQYF
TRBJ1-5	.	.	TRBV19	TGTGCCAGTAGTATGGGTCGTTCGGGAAACCAGCCCCAGCATTTT	CASSMGRSGNQPQHF
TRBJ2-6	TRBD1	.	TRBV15	TGTGCCACCAGCACTCCCTCGGACAGGGGGCTCTCAGATGGGGCCAACGTCCTGACTTTC	CATSTPSDRGLSDGANVLTF
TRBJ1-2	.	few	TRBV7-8	TGTGCCAGCAGCTGGGATCCAAGGGGGGGAATAGGTGGCTACACCTTC	CASSWDPRGGIGGYTF
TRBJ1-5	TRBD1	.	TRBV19	TGTGCCAGTGAGGGACAGGCAGACCGAGGGCCCCAGCATTTT	CASEGQADRGPQHF
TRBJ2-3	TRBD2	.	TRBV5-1	TGCGCCAGCAGATTTCTTCTAGCGGGGGTTATCACAGATACGCAGTATTTT	CASRFLLAGVITDTQYF
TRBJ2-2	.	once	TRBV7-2	TGTGCCAGCAGGTACAGGGTTAGGGCCACCGGGGAGCTGTTTTTT	CASRYRVRATGELFF
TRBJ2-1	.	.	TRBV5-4	TGTGCCAGCAGCAACGGACAATACAATGAGCAGTTCTTC	CASSNGQYNEQFF
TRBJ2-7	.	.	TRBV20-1	TGCAGTGCCCCCCTAGGGGACGAGCAGTACTTC	CSAPLGDEQYF
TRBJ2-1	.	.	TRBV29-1	TGCAGCCCTGGTTGGGGGGGCGAGCAGTTCTTC	CSPGWGGEQFF
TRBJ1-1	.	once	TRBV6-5	TGTGCCAGCAGTTTGGACAGTCTGAACACTGAAGCTTTCTTT	CASSLDSLNTEAFF
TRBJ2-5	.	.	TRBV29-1	TGCAGCGTCCTGGCAGGGGAAGAAGAGACCCAGTACTTC	CSVLAGEEETQYF
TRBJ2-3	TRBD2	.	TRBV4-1	TGCGCCAGCAGACCTAGACTAGCGGGGGGAGCCCCACAAGATACGCAGTATTTT	CASRPRLAGGAPQDTQYF
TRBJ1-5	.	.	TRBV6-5	TGTGCCAGCACCGGGGAGAGCAATCAGCCCCAGCATTTT	CASTGESNQPQHF
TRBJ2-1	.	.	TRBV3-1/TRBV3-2	TGTGCCAGCAGCCCGCCGGGCGGGCTTAGGAATGAGCAGTTCTTC	CASSPPGGLRNEQFF
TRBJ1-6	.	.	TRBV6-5	TGTGCCAGCAGTCGACAGAAGGGGTATAATTCACCCCTCCACTTT	CASSRQKGYNSPLHF
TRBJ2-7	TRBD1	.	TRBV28	TGTGCCAGCTCCGGGACAGGGTCCTACGAGCAGTACTTC	CASSGTGSYEQYF
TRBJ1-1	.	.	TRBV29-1	TGCAGCGTTGAAGGTGGGGGGGACACTGAAGCTTTCTTT	CSVEGGGDTEAFF
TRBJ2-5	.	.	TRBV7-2	TGTGCCAGCAGCCCCAGTTTAGGGGGGGGCTGGGAGACCCAGTACTTC	CASSPSLGGGWETQYF
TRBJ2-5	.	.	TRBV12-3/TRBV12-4	TGTGCCAGCAGCCCCCGGAGGCGGGAGACCCAGTACTTC	CASSPRRRETQYF
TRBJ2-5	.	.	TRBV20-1	TGCAGTGCCCTTACGGGAGAGACCCAGTACTTC	CSALTGETQYF
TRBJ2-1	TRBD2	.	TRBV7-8	TGTGCCAGCAGCCCAAGCCCGGGGGGAAGCTCCTACAATGAGCAGTTCTTC	CASSPSPGGSSYNEQFF
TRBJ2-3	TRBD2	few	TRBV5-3	TGTGCCAGAAGCTTGCGGTGTGGCGGGGGGGCCAATGGCGATACGCAGTATTTT	CARSLRCGGGANGDTQYF
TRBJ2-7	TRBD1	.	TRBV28	TGTGCCAGCAGCCCGGGGGGACAGGGTACCTACGAGCAGTACTTC	CASSPGGQGTYEQYF
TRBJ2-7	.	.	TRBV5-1	TGCGCCAGCAGCTTGGACAGGGTGAGCTACGAGCAGTACTTC	CASSLDRVSYEQYF
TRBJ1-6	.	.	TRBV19	TGTGCCAGTAGTATCAGGGGTGCAAATTCACCCCTCCACTTT	CASSIRGANSPLHF
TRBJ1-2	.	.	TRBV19	TGTGCCAGTAGTATGAGGGCTAGTGGCTACACCTTC	CASSMRASGYTF
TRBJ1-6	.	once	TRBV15	TGTGCCACCAGCCCTCTCGCGGGACCAACTTATTCACCCCTCCACTTT	CATSPLAGPTYSPLHF
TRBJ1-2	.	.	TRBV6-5	TGTGCCAGGTCCCTGGGGCGGGGTTATGGCTACACCTTC	CARSLGRGYGYTF
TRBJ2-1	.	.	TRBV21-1	TGTGCCAGCAGCAAAGTCGGGCCTAGCGGCAACAATGAGCAGTTCTTC	CASSKVGPSGNNEQFF
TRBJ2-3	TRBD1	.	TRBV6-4	TGTGCCAGCAGAGACCTAGGGACAGGGGACTTTACAGATACGCAGTATTTT	CASRDLGTGDFTDTQYF
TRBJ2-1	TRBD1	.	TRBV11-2	TGTGCCAGCAGCTTAGAGGGACAGGCGATTAATGAGCAGTTCTTC	CASSLEGQAINEQFF
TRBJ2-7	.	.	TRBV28	TGTGCCAGCAGTTTAACGGACGAGCAGTACTTC	CASSLTDEQYF
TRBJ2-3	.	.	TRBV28	TGTGCCAGCAGTTCCCCCGGGGGGCCTCAAGCAGATACGCAGTATTTT	CASSSPGGPQADTQYF
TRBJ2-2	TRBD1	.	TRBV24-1	TGTGCCACTACAGGGGACACCGGGGAGCTGTTTTTT	CATTGDTGELFF
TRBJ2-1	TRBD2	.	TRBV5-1	TGCGCCAGCAGCCCCCGGGGTAGCGGGGGGGTCCGTGAGCAGTTCTTC	CASSPRGSGGVREQFF
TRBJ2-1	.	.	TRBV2	TGTGCCAGCAGTTACAGGGATGAGCAGTTCTTC	CASSYRDEQFF
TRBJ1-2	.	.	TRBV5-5	TGTGCCAGCAGCTTGCAGGGGTCCTATGGCTACACCTTC	CASSLQGSYGYTF
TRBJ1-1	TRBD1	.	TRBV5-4	TGTGCCAGCAGCCCCCGGACAGGGGGAAGTGCAGCTTTCTTT	CASSPRTGGSAAFF
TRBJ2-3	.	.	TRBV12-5	TGTGCTAGTGGTTTGGTGCGGGGCAGCTCTAGCACAGATACGCAGTATTTT	CASGLVRGSSSTDTQYF
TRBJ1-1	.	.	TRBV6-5	TGTGCCAGCACCGCTGGGGGGTTTCCAACTGAAGCTTTCTTT	CASTAGGFPTEAFF
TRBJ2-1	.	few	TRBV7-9	TGTGCCAGCAGCCGCGGGGACCTCGCGATGTTTAATGAGCAGTTCTTC	CASSRGDLAMFNEQFF
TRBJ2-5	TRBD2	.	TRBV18	TGTGCCAGCTCACGTCTAGCGGGGGAACTAGAGACCCAGTACTTC	CASSRLAGELETQYF
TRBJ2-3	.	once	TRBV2	TGTGCCAGCAGCCTTACAGGGAGGGCAGATACGCAGTATTTT	CASSLTGRADTQYF
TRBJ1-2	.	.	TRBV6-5	TGTGCCAGCATGACCGGGACGGGCAGGGGCTATGGCTACACCTTC	CASMTGTGRGYGYTF
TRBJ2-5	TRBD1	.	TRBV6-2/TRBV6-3	TGTGCCAGCAGTTACTCGGACAGGCCGATAGAGACCCAGTACTTC	CASSYSDRPIETQYF
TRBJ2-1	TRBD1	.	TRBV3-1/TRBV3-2	TGTGCCAGCAGCCTTAACAGGGGGCCGGCTGAGCAGTTCTTC	CASSLNRGPAEQFF
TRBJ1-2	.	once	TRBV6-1	TGTGCCAGCAGTGAAGTGGCAGGCTATGGCTACACCTTC	CASSEVAGYGYTF